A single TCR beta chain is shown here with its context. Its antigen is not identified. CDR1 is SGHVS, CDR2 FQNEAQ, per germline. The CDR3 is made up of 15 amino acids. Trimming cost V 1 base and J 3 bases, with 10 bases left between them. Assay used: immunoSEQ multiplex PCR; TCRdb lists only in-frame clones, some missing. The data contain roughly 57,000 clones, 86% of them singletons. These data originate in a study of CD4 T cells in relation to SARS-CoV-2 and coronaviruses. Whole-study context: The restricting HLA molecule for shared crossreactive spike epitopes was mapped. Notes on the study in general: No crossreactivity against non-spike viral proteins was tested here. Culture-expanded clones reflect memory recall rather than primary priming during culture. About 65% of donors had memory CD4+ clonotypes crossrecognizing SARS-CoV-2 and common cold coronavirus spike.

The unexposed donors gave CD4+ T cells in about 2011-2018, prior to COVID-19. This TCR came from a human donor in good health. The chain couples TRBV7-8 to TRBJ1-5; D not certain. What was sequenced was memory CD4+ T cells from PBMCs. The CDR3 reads CASSLDVSHNQPQHF. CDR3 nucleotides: TGTGCCAGCAGCTTAGATGTCAGCCACAATCAGCCCCAGCATTTT.